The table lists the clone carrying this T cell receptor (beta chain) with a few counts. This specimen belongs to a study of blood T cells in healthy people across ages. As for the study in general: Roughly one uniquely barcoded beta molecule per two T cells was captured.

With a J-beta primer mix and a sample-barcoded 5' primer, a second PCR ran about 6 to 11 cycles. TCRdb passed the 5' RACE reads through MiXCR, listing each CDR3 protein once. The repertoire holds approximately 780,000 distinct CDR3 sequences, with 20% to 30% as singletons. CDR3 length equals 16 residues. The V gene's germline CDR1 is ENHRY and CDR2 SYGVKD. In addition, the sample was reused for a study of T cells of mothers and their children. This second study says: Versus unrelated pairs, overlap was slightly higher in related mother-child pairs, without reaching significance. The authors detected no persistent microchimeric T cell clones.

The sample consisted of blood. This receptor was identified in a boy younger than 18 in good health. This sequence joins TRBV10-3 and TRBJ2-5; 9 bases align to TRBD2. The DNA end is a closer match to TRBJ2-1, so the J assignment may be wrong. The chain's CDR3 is CAISESVGLAPNEQFF. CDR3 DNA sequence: TGTGCCATCAGTGAGTCAGTAGGACTAGCGCCGAATGAGCAGTTCTTC.